The 5 T cell receptor beta chains below were found in one sample sequenced in a study of beta chain features in type 1 diabetes. For these TCRs, the target antigens are not known. Since all of the isolated RNA was reverse transcribed, expressed TCRB transcripts were what got sequenced. TCRdb's copy holds only in-frame clones and misses some; the assay was immunoSEQ multiplex PCR. The sample yields some 160,000 clones, 6.5% to 10% seen once. Overall study findings and caveats: Type 1 diabetes patients had moderately but significantly shorter TCRB CDR3s in all four CD4+ subsets.

Input material: central memory CD4+ T cells from blood. Receptors were obtained from a woman under 30 with type 1 diabetes.

This clone came up a few times. The rearrangement uses TRBV28 and TRBJ2-1; 9 bases are shared with TRBD1. V gave up 5 bases and J gave up 6 bases; unmatched junction bases: 8. Germline V CDR1 and CDR2: MDHEN, SYDVKM. This CDR3 comprises 15 residues. CDR3 nucleotides: TGTGCCAGCAGTCGGACAGGGGTCTTGTCCAATGAGCAGTTCTTC. Amino acids: CASSRTGVLSNEQFF.

This clone occurred a few times. The rearrangement joins TRBV11-3 to TRBJ1-1; a possible D gene is TRBD1 (5 bases). Trimming left V 7 bases short and J 2 bases short, with 14 bases between. There are 14 residues in the CDR3. Germline assignment: CDR1 SGHNT and CDR2 YENEEA. CDR3 DNA: TGTGCCAGCACCTCTCGGGGGTACAACACTGAAGCTTTCTTT. It specifies CASTSRGYNTEAFF.

This clone was seen more than once but under ten times. The sample contains more than one DNA sequence encoding this CDR3. The chain uses TRBV18 and TRBJ1-5, with 8 bases aligning to TRBD1. The junction had 4 bases not matched to a gene; V was cut back by 2 bases and J by 7 bases. Germline V gives CDR1 KGHSH, CDR2 LQKENI. CDR3 size: 14 residues. The CDR3 region is CASSPGQGGQPQHF. The DNA for the CDR3 is TGTGCCAGCTCACCAGGACAGGGAGGGCAGCCCCAGCATTTT. The full variable domain, rest sourced from reference TRBV18 and TRBJ1-5, is NAGVMQNPRHLVRRRGQEARLRCSPMKGHSHVYWYRQLPEEGLKFMVYLQKENIIDESGMPKERFSAEFPKEGPSILRIQQVVRGDSAAYFCASSPGQGGQPQHFGDGTRLSIL.

In this sample, this clone turned up a few times. Different DNA sequences within this sample yield the same CDR3. The V and J genes are TRBV6-6 and TRBJ1-1, with a possible D match to TRBD1 (5 bases). Germline-derived CDR1 and CDR2 are MNHNY and SVGAGI (reference sequence). V lost 6 bases and J lost 1, with 9 bases in between. The CDR3 consists of 13 residues. In DNA form, the CDR3 reads TGTGCCAGCAGCCGCACAGGGAACACTGAAGCTTTCTTT. Amino acids: CASSRTGNTEAFF.

The chain has TRBV4-1 and TRBJ1-2; 12 bases align to TRBD1. Trimming cost V 3 bases and J 4 bases; bases outside gene matches: 6. Germline loops: CDR1 MGHRA, CDR2 YSYEKL. CDR3 length: 16 amino acids. The CDR3 loop reads CASSQTGTGGAYGYTF. CDR3 DNA sequence: TGCGCCAGCAGCCAGACCGGGACAGGGGGCGCCTATGGCTACACCTTC.